The 13 T cell receptor beta chains presented below share a single source sample, sequenced in a study of T cell repertoires in ileal Crohn's disease. Assay used: immunoSEQ multiplex PCR; TCRdb lists only in-frame clones, some missing. In the table there are about 8,400 clones, around 84% of which are singletons. Input material: ileal tissue. The receptors here all came from an adult with Crohn's disease.

V gene TRBV5-1 combines with J gene TRBJ2-7; possible D gene TRBD1, 6 bases. Germline-derived CDR1 and CDR2 are SGHRS and YFSETQ. This CDR3 contains 13 residues. V was shortened by 4 bases and J by 2 bases, with 10 bases between the two germline ends. The DNA of the CDR3 is TGCGCCAGCAGCCTCGGGACACCCTACGAGCAGTACTTC. Translating gives CASSLGTPYEQYF.

The CDR3 loop reads CASSIPGQGPQPQHF. CDR3 bases: TGTGCCAGTAGTATACCGGGACAGGGGCCTCAGCCCCAGCATTTT. V gene TRBV19 combines with J gene TRBJ1-5; 10 bases are shared with TRBD1. The trim removed 2 bases at V and 6 bases at J, leaving 4 bases unmatched. The CDR3 spans 15 residues. Germline V CDR1 and CDR2: LNHDA, SQIVND (reference sequence).

The rearrangement joins TRBV19 to TRBJ2-2; TRBD1 aligns across 7 bases. The CDR3 loop spans 16 amino acids. CDR1 is LNHDA, CDR2 SQIVND, per germline (reference sequence). V lost 6 bases and J lost 1; bases outside the gene matches: 8. CDR3 DNA: TGTGCCAGTAGGACACGACAGGGCCGGAACACCGGGGAGCTGTTTTTT. The encoded protein is CASRTRQGRNTGELFF.

The chain employs TRBV7-9 and TRBJ2-2; D possibly corresponds to TRBD2 (7 bases). CDR3 length equals 17 residues. CDR1 and CDR2 from the germline V gene are SEHNR and FQNEAQ (reference sequence). Between the trimmed V and J ends, which lost 6 bases and 1 base, there was a span of 18 bases. The CDR3 loop reads CASSLRGGDRNTGELFF. The DNA of the CDR3 is TGTGCCAGCAGTCTAAGAGGGGGGGACCGGAACACCGGGGAGCTGTTTTTT.

This sequence joins TRBV2 and TRBJ2-5, with a tentative D call TRBD1 (6 bases). V lost 7 bases and J lost 4, with 13 bases in between. CDR1 and CDR2 (germline): SNHLY, FYNNEI. This CDR3 contains 13 residues. The CDR3 bases are TGTGCCAGCAACCTCCAGGGGAGAGAGACCCAGTACTTC. It translates to CASNLQGRETQYF.

V is TRBV6-6 and J is TRBJ1-1; the D is unclear. The germline V gene encodes CDR1 MNHNY and CDR2 SVGAGI (reference sequence). The V gene lost 6 bases and the J gene lost 1 base, with 15 bases spanning the gap. The CDR3 is 15 residues long. The CDR3 DNA follows: TGTGCCAGCAGCCCTCTGGCAGCTCCGAACACTGAAGCTTTCTTT. This gives the protein CASSPLAAPNTEAFF.

This clone was detected only a few times. This chain joins TRBV6-6 and TRBJ1-2, with 8 bases lining up with TRBD1. This CDR3 has 15 amino acids. CDR1 and CDR2 (germline): MNHNY, SVGAGI (reference sequence). V lost 2 bases, J lost 8 bases, and 10 bases stayed unmatched. The CDR3 protein is CASSYGSVTGEGYTF. The CDR3 DNA sequence: TGTGCCAGCAGTTACGGTTCGGTGACAGGGGAGGGCTACACCTTC.

The chain uses TRBV28 and TRBJ1-2; D gene uncertain. V gave up 5 bases and J gave up 2 bases, with 12 bases separating them. The CDR3 sequence is 14 residues long. Germline V CDR1 and CDR2: MDHEN, SYDVKM. The chain's CDR3 is CASSPPTLNYGYTF. CDR3 DNA: TGTGCCAGCAGTCCTCCCACACTGAACTATGGCTACACCTTC.

V usage is TRBV4-3 and J usage is TRBJ2-1; 16 bases match TRBD2. The CDR3 is 21 residues long. The V gene's germline CDR1 is LGHNA and CDR2 YSLEER. The ends lost 3 bases at V and 4 bases at J; junction bases unmatched: 15. The CDR3 is CASSHGEGGLAGGPSYNEQFF. The CDR3 coding sequence is TGCGCCAGCAGCCACGGCGAGGGGGGACTAGCGGGAGGGCCATCGTACAATGAGCAGTTCTTC.

CDR3: CASSPTSGRTDTQYF. CDR3 DNA: TGTGCCAGCAGTCCGACTAGCGGGAGAACAGATACGCAGTATTTT. This chain connects TRBV28 to TRBJ2-3; 12 bases fit TRBD2. The ends lost 5 bases at V and 3 bases at J; junction bases unmatched: 3. This CDR3 has 15 amino acids. Germline loops: CDR1 MDHEN, CDR2 SYDVKM.

The chain employs TRBV5-1 and TRBJ2-1; TRBD1 aligns across 7 bases. Trimming at V came to 0 bases and at J to 4 bases, leaving 7 bases not matched to a gene. The germline CDR1 and CDR2 sequences are SGHRS and YFSETQ. The CDR3 extends over 16 amino acids. CDR3 in DNA: TGCGCCAGCAGCTTGGCACGGGACAGACCTTACAATGAGCAGTTCTTC. This codes for CASSLARDRPYNEQFF.

The chain uses TRBV7-2 and TRBJ1-1, with 8 bases aligning to TRBD1. Germline V lookup: CDR1 SGHTA, CDR2 FQGNSA. J was trimmed by 4 bases and V by 4 bases; bases with no gene match: 2. This CDR3 comprises 13 residues. The CDR3 coding sequence is TGTGCCAGCAGCTCAGGGGGCGGCACTGAAGCTTTCTTT. This codes for CASSSGGGTEAFF. The variable domain in full, completed from reference TRBV7-2 and TRBJ1-1, reads GAGVSQSPSNKVTEKGKDVELRCDPISGHTALYWYRQSLGQGLEFLIYFQGNSAPDKSGLPSDRFSAERTGGSVSTLTIQRTQQEDSAVYLCASSSGGGTEAFFGQGTRLTVV.

The chain joins TRBV5-1 to TRBJ2-5, with D possibly being TRBD2 (6 bases). The CDR3 sequence is 10 residues long. CDR1 and CDR2 from the germline V gene are SGHRS and YFSETQ. The germline V and J ends were trimmed by 7 bases and 5 bases, with 6 bases remaining between them. CDR3 amino acids: CASGGETQYF. In nucleotides, the CDR3 is TGCGCCAGCGGGGGGGAGACCCAGTACTTC.